This T cell receptor beta chain was recovered during a study of blood T cells in healthy people across ages. For the second PCR, which ran for about 6 to 11 cycles, a sample-barcoded 5' primer and a J-beta primer mix were used. From the 5' RACE reads, TCRdb called clonotypes with MiXCR, one entry per CDR3 protein. The sample comprises approximately 1.5 million distinct CDR3 sequences, 30% to 35% of which are singletons, and about 11% rests with the top ten. This CDR3 contains 16 residues. Germline values: CDR1 MGHRA, CDR2 YSYEKL. Trimming shortened V by 0 bases and J by 6 bases, and 15 bases separated the two germline ends.

The sequencing input was blood. The origin of this receptor is a woman in her 30s in good health. This sequence joins TRBV4-1 and TRBJ1-5; tentatively, D is TRBD1 (6 bases). CDR3 residues: CASSQEPGALSQPQHF. The CDR3 DNA follows: TGCGCCAGCAGCCAAGAGCCGGGGGCTCTTTCTCAGCCCCAGCATTTT.